The sequence of this T cell receptor (beta chain) was determined in a study of blood T cell repertoires in COVID-19. The V end lost 1 base, the J end lost 0 bases, and 11 bases lay between the germline ends. Germline V lookup: CDR1 SGHRS, CDR2 YFSETQ. This CDR3 has 15 amino acids. This table comes from immunoSEQ multiplex PCR, and its TCRdb copy is limited to in-frame clones, with some not included. This sample has about 300,000 clones, with around 80% found just once. This TCR was recovered from a woman in her forties or fifties with acute or convalescent COVID-19. The sample taken for sequencing was peripheral blood. The chain couples TRBV5-1 to TRBJ2-7; maybe TRBD1 (6 bases). CDR3 in DNA: TGCGCCAGCAGCTTGTTCAGGGGAAGCTCCTACGAGCAGTACTTC. Translating gives CASSLFRGSSYEQYF.